The present T cell receptor beta chain was sequenced within a study of human T cells and chemical hapten exposure. Each CDR3 protein gets one entry after TCRdb re-called the RACE reads with MiXCR. The data contain under 450,000 distinct CDR3 sequences, about 6.3% of them singletons. Time point given: patch test 2, 6 weeks after DPC sensitization. Treatment indicated: therapeutic diphenylcyclopropenone sensitization with weekly scalp DPC. Germline CDR1 reads SEHNR; CDR2 reads FQNEAQ (reference sequence). The length of the CDR3 is 15 residues. V gave up 5 bases and J gave up 6 bases, with 14 bases separating them. This clonotype was seen more than once but under ten times.

This receptor was obtained from a woman aged 18-29 years with alopecia areata. Some clones in this sample may be carry-over from other donors' samples. The V gene is TRBV7-9, the J gene TRBJ1-6; D is unclear. The sample consisted of whole blood, taken in connection with sensitization to the hapten diphenylcyclopropenone (DPC). The CDR3 loop reads CASSTRTVANSPLHF. The DNA for the CDR3 is TGTGCCAGCAGCACACGGACGGTAGCTAATTCACCCCTCCACTTT.